Below are 5 T cell receptor beta chains sequenced from a single sample in a study of T-cell memory formation after mild COVID-19. TCRdb processed the 5' RACE reads anew with MiXCR; each CDR3 protein has one entry. Of roughly 13,000 distinct CDR3 sequences detected, roughly 15% appear once; the ten largest clones hold approximately 50%. The specimen sequenced was PBMCs or a T cell subset sorted from them (not recorded which). Receptor source: a man aged 18 to 29 who had mild COVID-19 (a few samples of this study predate the infection). Cell type and time point are not known.

The V and J genes are TRBV27 and TRBJ1-1; 7 bases fit TRBD1. This CDR3 is 14 amino acids long. CDR1 MNHEY and CDR2 SMNVEV come from the germline V gene (reference sequence). Trimming removed 4 bases from V and 0 bases from J; junction bases left unmatched: 2. Here the CDR3 reads CASSWDSLNTEAFF. CDR3 sequence (DNA): TGTGCCAGCAGTTGGGACAGCTTGAACACTGAAGCTTTCTTT.

The chain links TRBV28 to TRBJ1-2, with TRBD1 as a possible D gene (5 bases). V shed 7 bases and J shed 5 bases, with 14 bases lying between them. The V gene's germline CDR1 is MDHEN and CDR2 SYDVKM. This CDR3 contains 13 residues. CDR3 protein: CASNIGATYGYTF. The CDR3 DNA sequence: TGTGCCAGCAATATTGGGGCCACGTATGGCTACACCTTC.

In its sample, this clonotype was seen a few times. The rearrangement joins TRBV2 to TRBJ1-1; 9 bases line up with TRBD1. V lost 4 bases and J lost 1; bases outside the gene matches: 10. The CDR3 sequence is 17 residues long. CDR1 and CDR2 from the germline V gene are SNHLY and FYNNEI. This CDR3 reads CASSGWDRVLRNTEAFF. CDR3 bases: TGTGCCAGCAGTGGGTGGGACAGGGTCTTAAGGAACACTGAAGCTTTCTTT. The full variable domain, its missing parts supplied by reference TRBV2 and TRBJ1-1, is EPEVTQTPSHQVTQMGQEVILRCVPISNHLYFYWYRQILGQKVEFLVSFYNNEISEKSEIFDDQFSVERPDGSNFTLKIRSTKLEDSAMYFCASSGWDRVLRNTEAFFGQGTRLTVV.

This clonotype has ten or more counts. The rearrangement joins TRBV20-1 to TRBJ2-7; D perhaps matches TRBD2 (6 bases). The germline V and J ends were trimmed by 0 bases and 0 bases, with 9 bases remaining between them. The CDR3 consists of 14 residues. CDR1 and CDR2 from the germline V gene are DFQATT and SNEGSKA (reference sequence). As DNA, the CDR3 is TGCAGTGCTAGAGATCCCGGGAGCTCCTACGAGCAGTACGTC. It encodes CSARDPGSSYEQYV.

This clonotype was counted many times. The genes are TRBV4-1 and TRBJ1-6; D gene uncertain. This CDR3 contains 15 residues. V gave up 1 base and J gave up 6 bases, with 10 bases separating them. Germline V gives CDR1 MGHRA, CDR2 YSYEKL. The CDR3: CASSQAVIGNSPLHF. The CDR3, as DNA: TGCGCCAGCAGCCAAGCGGTTATAGGTAATTCACCCCTCCACTTT.